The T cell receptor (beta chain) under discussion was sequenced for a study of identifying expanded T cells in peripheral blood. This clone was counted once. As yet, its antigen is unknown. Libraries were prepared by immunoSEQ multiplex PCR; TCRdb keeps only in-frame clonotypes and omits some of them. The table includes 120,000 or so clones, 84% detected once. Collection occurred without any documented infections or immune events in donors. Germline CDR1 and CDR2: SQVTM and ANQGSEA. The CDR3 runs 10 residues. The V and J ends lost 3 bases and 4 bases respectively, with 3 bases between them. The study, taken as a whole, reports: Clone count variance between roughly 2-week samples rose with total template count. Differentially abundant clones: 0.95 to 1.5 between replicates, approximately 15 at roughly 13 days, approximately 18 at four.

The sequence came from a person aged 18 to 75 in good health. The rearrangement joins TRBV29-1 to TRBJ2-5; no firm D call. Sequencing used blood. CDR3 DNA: TGCAGCGTTGAGGGAGAGACCCAGTACTTC. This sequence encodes CSVEGETQYF.